Listed here is a single T cell receptor (beta chain). Its antigen is unknown. TCRdb's copy holds only in-frame clones and misses some; the assay was immunoSEQ multiplex PCR. In the table there are just over 65,000 clones, around 97% of which are singletons. Germline CDR1 and CDR2: SGDLS and YYNGEE. CDR3 length: 14 residues. Unmatched junction bases numbered 4, after V lost 3 bases and J lost 4 bases. The data are from a study of cytomegalovirus exposure and HLA in healthy donors. Study-wide points: Published work reported that the classifier diagnosed cytomegalovirus status with high specificity and sensitivity.

The J gene is TRBJ2-3, the V gene TRBV9; 8 nucleotides line up with TRBD1. The origin of this receptor is a woman younger than 35 in good health and CMV-seropositive. The material sequenced was PBMCs. The CDR3 loop is CASSAGQGSDTQYF. The CDR3 region has the DNA TGTGCCAGCAGCGCTGGACAGGGCTCAGATACGCAGTATTTT.